This TCR beta chain was obtained from a study of identical twins. General observations from the study: The models gave estimates that fell short of the out-of-frame TCR alpha sharing seen in monozygotic twins. Those out-of-frame alpha sequences shared by twins showed an excess of low generation probability. These conclusions were based on statistical analysis (cross-sectional, not following the same donors).

Germline CDR1 is ENHRY and CDR2 is SYGVKD. This CDR3 is built from 14 residues. V was cut by 6 bases and J by 0 bases, with 9 bases left in between. In this sample, this clonotype turned up a few times. Its antigen is not identified. Template switching created a universal primer site, and the cDNA included unique molecular identifiers. TCRdb itself ran the 5' RACE reads through MiXCR, one entry per CDR3 protein. The sample lists hundreds of thousands of distinct CDR3 sequences, around 6.1% occurring once. The chain carries TRBV10-3 and TRBJ1-3; the D gene is possibly TRBD1 (5 bases). The sequence came from a man aged 18 to 29 in good health. The specimen was naive T cells sorted from blood. The CDR3 sequence is CAISGQRSGNTIYF. In DNA form, the CDR3 reads TGTGCCATCAGCGGACAACGCTCTGGAAACACCATATATTTT.